This T cell receptor (beta chain) was found in a study of cytomegalovirus exposure and HLA in healthy donors (dated by TCRdb to the late 2010s). In terms of the full investigation: According to an earlier analysis of 450 to 650 of the donors, about 179 million T cells yielded roughly 100 million unique TCR beta sequences and 276 Gb of sequence data. An early release that covered 640 HLA-typed donors contained about 300 gigabases of sequencing data and about 84 million unique TCR sequences. Of the roughly 400 genotyped donors, about 80% fell in the genetic ancestry cluster associated with self-reported Caucasian donors. The study aimed to test whether cataloging public T cell receptors could reveal signatures of past pathogen exposure. The T cell repertoires of 666 subjects were profiled by immunosequencing and related to cytomegalovirus serostatus. A separate validation cohort of approximately 130 different subjects was used in addition to the roughly 670-subject first cohort. The study combined high-throughput TCR immunosequencing, statistical association of individual TCRs with disease status, and machine learning to predict cytomegalovirus infection status. A later analysis re-examined previously published TCR beta repertoires from just over 650 donors and added high-resolution HLA genotyping to investigate patterns of TCR occurrence. Rather than using new phenotypic data, the later analysis identified candidate immune exposures from TCR beta sequences and from how often those sequences occurred across donors. To decide whether each TCR beta V gene segment behaved as functional or pseudogenic, an earlier analysis of approximately 600 of the donors relied on high-throughput TCR beta sequencing. Alongside the repertoire data, information on donor age, sex, ethnicity and CMV serostatus was compiled. A later genetic analysis used genome-wide SNP genotypes for about 60% of the 666 donors, treating that subset as a discovery cohort. All discovery cohort repertoires had been generated on a single sequencing platform. HLA typing covered class I and class II loci at four-digit resolution. The number of donors typed differed by locus, with about 629-630 for A, B, C, DRB1 and DQB1, roughly 520 for DQA1, 600 to 610 for DPA1, and 472 for DPB1. Because of strong linkage in the cohort, a handful of DR-DQ haplotypes were treated as single units for association and clustering. Across some 400 genotyped donors of the cohort, an average of approximately 240,000 unique TCR beta nucleotide sequences per donor were sequenced, and roughly 20% of those sequences were non-productive. What the work shows at the level of the full study, not this receptor alone: A later analysis found that most CMV-associated TCR beta chains appeared HLA-restricted, with HLA associations seemingly driven largely by CMV exposure. A few of the identified cytomegalovirus-associated TCR beta chains were confirmed in vitro to be specific for cytomegalovirus antigens. A later genetic analysis associated a missense DCLRE1C variant with V-gene and J-gene trimming of TCR beta chains, and an independent cohort replicated the association. Because HLA typing was unavailable for some donors at each locus, only the typed subset was used in association tests. According to the authors, the approach could potentially be generalized to other disease states and immunological phenotypes. In an earlier analysis of roughly 500 of the donors, most TCR beta V segments appeared in productive rearrangements about 87% or about 30% of the time, broadly matching IMGT annotations. Presence/absence analyses assumed roughly uniform sequencing depth across donors, an assumption that may not hold. A cluster of highly shared sequence variants was judged likely to represent a technical artifact of the sequencing pipeline. Because counts were too low, seventeen rarely observed V segments, including chromosome 9 orphons, were excluded from the earlier analysis of under 650 of the donors. Specific HLA alleles were associated with 15,000 to 20,000 TCR beta sequences at a false discovery rate of 0.05 in a later analysis. A total of 150 to 200 TCR beta chains were listed by the study as associated with cytomegalovirus. The only immune exposure information available for the cohort was CMV serostatus. Most TCR sequences were seen in very few donors, while some public TCRs were found in many individuals. Correlated functional status among segregating V segments might be attributable to linkage disequilibrium, but an unknown experimental factor could not be ruled out. The classifier was reported to diagnose cytomegalovirus status with high specificity and sensitivity in both the original and validation cohorts. The cohort was sequenced for TCR beta chains only, and without alpha or paired-chain data the features that could be detected were limited. When HLA alleles, especially DR and DQ, strongly co-occurred, TCR associations were difficult to assign to individual alleles. In a later genetic analysis, fewer N-insertions in productive TCRs were reported among donors in an Asian-associated ancestry cluster than the 666-donor mean. In a later analysis, several top co-occurrence clusters were reported to appear linked to parvovirus B19, influenza, CMV and Epstein-Barr virus. According to a later analysis, TCR association rates differed among HLA loci, with DRB1 alleles showing the most associated TCRs and HLA-C alleles showing the fewest. A further reported finding was that TCR beta sequences accurately predicted the HLA-A and HLA-B alleles for most subjects in the first cohort. Compared with equally common non-associated chains, HLA-associated TCR beta chains in a later analysis were more clonally expanded and had lower generation probabilities.

On this clone itself: Its target antigen remains unknown. No much larger clonotype is one base removed from it; base qualities were not supplied.

The cohort comprised several hundred healthy bone marrow donors. At the time of sampling, every cohort member was nominally healthy, though immune exposures that went unrecorded were likely present. The donor was CMV seropositive and belonged to the group of 250 to 300 seropositive cohort members. Each donor provided a peripheral blood sample, and peripheral blood mononuclear cells were used for TCR beta sequencing. Genomic DNA extraction from the blood cell samples was performed with the Qiagen DNeasy Blood Extraction Kit. Library preparation was by the immunoSEQ multiplex PCR assay. A mixture of 60 forward primers for TCR Vbeta segments and 13 reverse primers for TCR Jbeta segments was used in the multiplex PCR. The CDR3 region of rearranged TCR beta genes was amplified from genomic DNA by a multiplex PCR assay. The Illumina HiSeq System was used to sequence the amplified TCR beta libraries as 87-base-pair reads. Regarding the original processing steps: A later analysis counted 75 million to 100 million unique TCR beta chains across the 666 repertoires, and 9.5 million to 11 million of these chains were shared by at least two donors. A nearest-neighbor algorithm error-corrected the raw reads and collapsed the reads into unique sequences, merging closely related sequences to remove PCR and sequencing errors. To assign V, D and J gene segments, CDR3 sequences were aligned to IMGT reference sequences. For a sequence to be retained, at least a six-nucleotide match to both a V gene segment and a J gene segment was required. Rearrangements were called productive when the CDR3 lacked stop codons and stayed in frame with V and J; all others were non-productive. CDR3 was defined according to IMGT convention as the region running from the second conserved V-encoded cysteine to the conserved J-encoded phenylalanine. The earlier analysis of 500 to 650 of the donors excluded any sequence lacking an unambiguous match to a single V gene segment. In an earlier analysis of some 590 of the donors, a V segment was called functional when productive rearrangements were above 56.7%, and segregating when the standard deviation between donors exceeded 5%. A statistical classification framework was built to diagnose cytomegalovirus status from the catalog of TCR beta chain sequences. In a later analysis, TCR nucleotide sequences were compared against IMGT/GENE-DB human TR gene sequences so that V and J genes could be assigned. Using the TCRdist pipeline, a later analysis assigned CDR3 sequences along with most-parsimonious VDJ recombination scenarios. A later analysis defined each TCR beta chain by its CDR3 amino acid sequence plus V-gene family, and excluded reads lacking a unique V-gene family. In a later analysis, nearly 600 highly shared, low-generation-probability nucleotide sequences were removed to address suspected cross-contamination and a sequencing artifact. In a later analysis, a clonal expansion index for each public chain was calculated from normalized within-repertoire ranks of inferred template counts. In a later analysis, generation probabilities were computed with a VDJ recombination model fitted to out-of-frame rearrangements, and the resulting probabilities were checked against IGoR. Hypergeometric tests were used in a later analysis to score TCR-TCR, TCR-HLA and TCR-CMV co-occurrence, with a repertoire-size bias correction applied to the TCR pairs. In a later analysis, false discovery rates were estimated by permuting HLA or CMV assignments 20 times. In a later analysis, co-occurring TCRs were grouped with DBSCAN, and TCRdist sequence similarity was added when clustering was performed within HLA-allele-positive subsets. Repertoires with fewer than 30,000 or more than 120,000 public chains, plus five repertoires with anomalous nucleotide sharing, were excluded from co-occurrence clustering. The table was pulled from immuneACCESS by TCRdb, which kept in-frame rearrangements only. Such tables lose some clones; where checked, under half of the loss comes from unresolved V genes, and the rest has no known cause. The V and J calls and clone size were taken over from that table, and D and trimming were inferred from the DNA. The sample table records about 190,000 clones; 75% to 80% of these occur just once. The ten most abundant clones make up roughly 6% of the sample.

What was sequenced was PBMCs. The TCR originated in a woman aged 30 to 39 in good health and CMV-seropositive.

The sequenced DNA is TGTGCCAGTAGTATTTTAGTGGGAGCGGGAGTTATCACCGGGGAGCTGTTTTTT. It encodes CASSILVGAGVITGELFF. The receptor chain draws on TRBV19 and TRBJ2-2; 8 central bases correspond to TRBD2. From V the trimming removes 3 bases and from J it removes 4 bases, while the gene matches leave 13 bases of the junction unaccounted for. Including the terminal cysteine and phenylalanine, the CDR3 comprises 18 residues. Just CDR3 DNA is preserved here, 54 bases in frame from base 1. CDR1 and CDR2 (LNHDA, SQIVND) derive from the germline V gene (reference sequence).